This TCR beta chain was profiled in a study of T cells after yellow fever vaccination. The CDR3 consists of 14 residues. J gave up 7 bases and V 4 bases, and 5 bases lay outside the gene matches. Conversion of TCR transcripts into cDNA relied on 5'RACE template switching, which added a universal primer site and UMIs. MiXCR, applied by TCRdb to the 5' RACE reads, yields one record per CDR3 protein. This sample has around 310,000 distinct CDR3 sequences, with roughly 4% found just once. Study-level results: The booster saw the reappearance of most primary-vaccination clones (more than 95% CD4, about 85% CD8). A secondary response was less intense yet reached its peak sooner, at day 5 versus 15.

This clonotype was counted many times. Its target is not known. This specimen was PBMCs, taken 5 days after the yellow fever booster vaccination. The V call is TRBV12-3 or TRBV12-4, the J call TRBJ2-3; 10 bases fit TRBD2. The TCR sequence derives from a young man who received the YFV17D yellow fever vaccine. The CDR3 DNA reads TGTGCCAGCAGTTCGAGCGGGGGGGCCAATACGCAGTATTTT. Translated: CASSSSGGANTQYF.